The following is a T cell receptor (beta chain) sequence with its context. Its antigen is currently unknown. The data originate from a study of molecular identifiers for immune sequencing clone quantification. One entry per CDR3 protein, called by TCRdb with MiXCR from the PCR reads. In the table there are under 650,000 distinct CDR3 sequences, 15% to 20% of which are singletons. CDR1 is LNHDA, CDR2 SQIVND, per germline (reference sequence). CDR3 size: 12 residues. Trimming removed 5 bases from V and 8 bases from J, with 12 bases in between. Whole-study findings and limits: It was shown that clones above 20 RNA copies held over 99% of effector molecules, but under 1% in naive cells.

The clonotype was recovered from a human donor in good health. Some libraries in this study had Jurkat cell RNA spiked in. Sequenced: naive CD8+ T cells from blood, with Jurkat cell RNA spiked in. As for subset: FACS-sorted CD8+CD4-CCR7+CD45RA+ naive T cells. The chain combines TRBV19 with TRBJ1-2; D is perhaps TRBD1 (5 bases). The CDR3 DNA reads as TGTGCCAGTAGTGCCGGGGCCGGGGGCTACACCTTC. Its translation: CASSAGAGGYTF.